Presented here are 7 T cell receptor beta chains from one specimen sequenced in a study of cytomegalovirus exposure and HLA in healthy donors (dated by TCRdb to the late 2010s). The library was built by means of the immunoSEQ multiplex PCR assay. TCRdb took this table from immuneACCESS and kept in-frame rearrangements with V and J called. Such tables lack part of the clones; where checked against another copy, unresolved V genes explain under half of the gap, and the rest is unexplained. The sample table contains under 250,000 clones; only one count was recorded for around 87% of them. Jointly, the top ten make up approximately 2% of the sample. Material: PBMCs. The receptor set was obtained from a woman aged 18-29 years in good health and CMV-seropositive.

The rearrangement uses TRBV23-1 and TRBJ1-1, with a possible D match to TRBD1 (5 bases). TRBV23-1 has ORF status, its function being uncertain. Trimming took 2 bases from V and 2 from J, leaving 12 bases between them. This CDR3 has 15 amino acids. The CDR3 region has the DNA TGCGCCAGCAGTCAACCGCCGGGGGGAAACACTGAAGCTTTCTTT. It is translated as CASSQPPGGNTEAFF.

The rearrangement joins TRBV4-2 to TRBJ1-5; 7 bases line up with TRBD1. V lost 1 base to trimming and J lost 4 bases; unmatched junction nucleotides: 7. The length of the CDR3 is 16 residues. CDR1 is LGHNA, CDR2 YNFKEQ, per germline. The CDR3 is CASSQGLGQVNQPQHF. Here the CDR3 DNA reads TGTGCCAGCAGCCAAGGCCTTGGACAGGTAAATCAGCCCCAGCATTTT.

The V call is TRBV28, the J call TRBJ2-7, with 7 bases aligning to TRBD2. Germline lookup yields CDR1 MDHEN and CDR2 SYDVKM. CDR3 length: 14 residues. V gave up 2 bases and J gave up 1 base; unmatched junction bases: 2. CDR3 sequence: CASSLMGGSYEQYF. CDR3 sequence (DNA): TGTGCCAGCAGTTTAATGGGGGGGTCCTACGAGCAGTACTTC.

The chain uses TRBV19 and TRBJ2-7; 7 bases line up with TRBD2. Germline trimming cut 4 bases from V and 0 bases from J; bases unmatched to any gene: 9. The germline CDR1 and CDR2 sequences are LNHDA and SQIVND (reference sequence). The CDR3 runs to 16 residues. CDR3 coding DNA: TGTGCCAGTAGTAGAACGTCTAGCGGACGCTCCTACGAGCAGTACTTC. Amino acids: CASSRTSSGRSYEQYF.

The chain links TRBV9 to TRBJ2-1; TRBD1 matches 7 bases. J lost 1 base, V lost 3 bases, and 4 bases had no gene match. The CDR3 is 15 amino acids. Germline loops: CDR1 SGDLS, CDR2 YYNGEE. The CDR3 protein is CASSGGTESYNEQFF. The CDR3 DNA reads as TGTGCCAGCAGCGGGGGGACAGAGTCCTACAATGAGCAGTTCTTC.

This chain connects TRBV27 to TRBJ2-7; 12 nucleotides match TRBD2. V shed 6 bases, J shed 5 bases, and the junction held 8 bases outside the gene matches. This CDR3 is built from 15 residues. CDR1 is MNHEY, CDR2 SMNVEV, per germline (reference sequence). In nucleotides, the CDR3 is TGTGCCAGCAGGGTCTTGGCTAGCGGGGGGGACGAGCAGTACTTC. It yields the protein CASRVLASGGDEQYF.

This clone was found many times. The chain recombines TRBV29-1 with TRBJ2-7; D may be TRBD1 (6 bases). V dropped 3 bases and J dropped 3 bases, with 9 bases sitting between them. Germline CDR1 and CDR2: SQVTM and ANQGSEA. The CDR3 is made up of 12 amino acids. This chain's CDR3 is CSVEVRGYEQYF. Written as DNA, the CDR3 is TGCAGCGTTGAGGTCAGGGGCTACGAGCAGTACTTC.